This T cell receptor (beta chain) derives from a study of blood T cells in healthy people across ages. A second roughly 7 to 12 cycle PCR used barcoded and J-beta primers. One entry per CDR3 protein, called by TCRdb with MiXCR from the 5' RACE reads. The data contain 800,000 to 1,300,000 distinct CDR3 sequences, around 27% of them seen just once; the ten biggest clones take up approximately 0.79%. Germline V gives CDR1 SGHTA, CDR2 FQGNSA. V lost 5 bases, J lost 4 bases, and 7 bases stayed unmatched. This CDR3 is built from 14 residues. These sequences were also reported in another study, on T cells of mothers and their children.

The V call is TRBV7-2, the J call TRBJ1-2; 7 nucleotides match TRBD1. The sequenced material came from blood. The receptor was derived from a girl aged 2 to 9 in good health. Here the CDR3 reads CASSATGILYGYTF. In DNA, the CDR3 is TGTGCCAGCAGCGCGACAGGGATCCTCTATGGCTACACCTTC.